This passage covers 29 T cell receptor beta chains from one sample sequenced in a study of T cells expressing NK-cell markers. TCRdb reanalyzed the 5' RACE reads, giving one entry per CDR3 protein sequence and no DNA. The sample table sets out a few hundred thousand distinct CDR3 sequences. The sample was blood T cells: a sorted CD56 or NKG2C T cell subset, CD4+ or CD8+ T cells, or bulk PBMC T cells (not recorded which). These receptors all stem from a man between 18 and 35 years old in good health.

V and J are TRBV20-1 and TRBJ2-5; TCRdb's assignment of TRBD1 cannot be checked, as there is no DNA. The CDR3 consists of 19 residues. CDR1 and CDR2 (germline): DFQATT, SNEGSKA (reference sequence). The chain's CDR3 is CSASFPGQGSERARETQYF.

The chain links TRBV20-1 to TRBJ2-5; TCRdb returns TRBD2, unconfirmable since there is no DNA. The CDR3 contains 15 residues. The germline gives CDR1 DFQATT, CDR2 SNEGSKA (reference sequence). The CDR3 loop is CSASGSGPKRETQYF.

The rearrangement links TRBV11-2 to TRBJ2-1. CDR3 length equals 13 residues. Per germline, CDR1 SGHAT and CDR2 FQNNGV. The CDR3 sequence is CASSLDRNNEQFF.

The rearrangement uses TRBV12-3 or TRBV12-4 and TRBJ1-1; the D call from TCRdb, TRBD1, cannot be confirmed without DNA. The CDR3 extends over 13 amino acids. CDR3: CASSARGAAEAFF.

V gene TRBV20-1 combines with J gene TRBJ2-1; TCRdb selects TRBD2, and the lack of DNA leaves this call unchecked. CDR1 is DFQATT, CDR2 SNEGSKA, per germline (reference sequence). This CDR3 is built from 16 residues. The CDR3 reads CSGLHVSGGSYNEQFF.

The chain links TRBV24-1 to TRBJ2-3; TCRdb indicates TRBD1, and absent DNA this call remains unverified. The CDR3 totals 14 residues. Germline V gene sequence: CDR1 KGHDR, CDR2 SFDVKD. This chain's CDR3 is CATRTGANTDTQYF.

The V call is TRBV12-3 or TRBV12-4, the J call TRBJ1-6. This CDR3 is built from 12 residues. CDR3 loop: CASRGGNSPLHF.

The chain uses TRBV25-1 and TRBJ2-4; as DNA is missing, the TRBD2 call by TCRdb cannot be tested. Germline V gene sequence: CDR1 MGHDK, CDR2 SYGVNS. The CDR3 extends over 17 amino acids. The CDR3 here is CASSDPRTDLAKNIQYF.

J is TRBJ1-2 and V is TRBV12-3 or TRBV12-4; the TRBD1 assignment by TCRdb is unverifiable without DNA. The CDR3 covers 13 residues. CDR3 loop: CASSRGNLYGYTF.

The chain couples TRBV14 to TRBJ1-1; TCRdb indicates TRBD1, and absent DNA this call remains unverified. The germline gives CDR1 SGHDN, CDR2 FVKESK. The CDR3 is made up of 15 amino acids. The CDR3 spells CASSQDGTVNTEAFF. Complete variable domain (other parts from reference TRBV14 and TRBJ1-1): EAGVTQFPSHSVIEKGQTVTLRCDPISGHDNLYWYRRVMGKEIKFLLHFVKESKQDESGMPNNRFLAERTGGTYSTLKVQPAELEDSGVYFCASSQDGTVNTEAFFGQGTRLTVV.

The chain is built from TRBV12-3 or TRBV12-4 and TRBJ2-2. The CDR3 loop spans 14 amino acids. The CDR3 region is CASSLIQQSGELFF.

The V call is TRBV6-1, the J call TRBJ2-5; TCRdb lists TRBD1, though no DNA is available to test this call. CDR3 size: 12 residues. From germline, CDR1 is MNHNS and CDR2 SASEGT. CDR3 residues: CAEGEQQETQYF.

The chain's CDR3 is CASSPQGSLDTQYF. This chain links TRBV4-3 with TRBJ2-3. CDR3 length: 14 amino acids. Germline-derived CDR1 and CDR2 are LGHNA and YSLEER.

The V gene is TRBV6-5, the J gene TRBJ2-6. This CDR3 is 14 amino acids long. Germline V gene data show CDR1 as MNHEY and CDR2 as SVGAGI. CDR3 sequence reads: CASSYSGGREVLTF.

The CDR3 loop reads CASSYRGRGMNTEAFF. The chain links TRBV6-5 to TRBJ1-1. The germline gives CDR1 MNHEY, CDR2 SVGAGI. CDR3 size: 16 residues.

This chain connects TRBV29-1 to TRBJ1-1. From germline, CDR1 is SQVTM and CDR2 ANQGSEA. This CDR3 has 13 amino acids. This CDR3 reads CSVYKVMNTEAFF.

The CDR3 sequence: CASSWGGVPGELFF. The chain recombines TRBV5-5 with TRBJ2-2. The germline V gene encodes CDR1 SGHKS and CDR2 YYEKEE (reference sequence). The CDR3 is 14 amino acids.

This chain connects TRBV30 to TRBJ1-4. Germline V gives CDR1 GTSNPN, CDR2 SVGIG (reference sequence). The CDR3 has 13 amino acids. CDR3 loop: CAWTGRTNEKLFF.

The chain is built from TRBV4-1 and TRBJ2-3; as DNA is missing, the TRBD2 call by TCRdb cannot be tested. CDR1 MGHRA and CDR2 YSYEKL come from the germline V gene. This CDR3 has 15 residues. The chain's CDR3 is CASRVAGGPPDTQYF.

The V call is TRBV11-1, the J call TRBJ2-4. The CDR3 spans 18 residues. The germline gives CDR1 SGHAT, CDR2 FQDESV (reference sequence). CDR3 sequence reads: CASSLVRVSSLAKNIQYF.

The chain combines TRBV9 with TRBJ2-1; TCRdb picks TRBD2, but there is no DNA to check that call. The CDR3 spans 20 residues. Germline V gives CDR1 SGDLS, CDR2 YYNGEE. CDR3 protein: CASSPKTPPSVLSSYNEQFF.

The chain employs TRBV10-1 and TRBJ2-1; TCRdb's D call, TRBD2, is unchecked because there is no DNA. This CDR3 is 13 amino acids long. Germline V gene data show CDR1 as WNHNN and CDR2 as SYGVQD (reference sequence). CDR3 loop: CASSEKRTSGQFF.

The genes are TRBV7-2 and TRBJ2-3. The germline V gene encodes CDR1 SGHTA and CDR2 FQGNSA. There are 13 residues in the CDR3. CDR3 region: CASSSYTTDTQYF.

This chain uses TRBV5-6 with TRBJ1-6. CDR1 is SGHDT and CDR2 is YYEEEE in the germline V gene. This CDR3 region has 13 residues. CDR3 residues: CASSYRQNSPLHF.

V and J are TRBV6-1 and TRBJ2-1; TCRdb names TRBD1, which stays unverified in the absence of DNA. Germline CDR1 MNHNS, CDR2 SASEGT. CDR3 size: 15 residues. The CDR3 sequence: CASSPSGQANNEQFF.

This chain uses TRBV24-1 with TRBJ2-1; TCRdb lists TRBD2, though no DNA is available to test this call. Germline-derived CDR1 and CDR2 are KGHDR and SFDVKD. This CDR3 is built from 16 residues. CDR3 amino acids: CATSDGLAGEVNEQFF.

The chain combines TRBV12-3 or TRBV12-4 with TRBJ2-3. The length of the CDR3 is 14 residues. The chain's CDR3 is CASSSLPLSDTQYF.

The J gene is TRBJ2-1, the V gene TRBV20-1. The CDR3 spans 11 residues. CDR1 is DFQATT and CDR2 is SNEGSKA in the germline V gene (reference sequence). CDR3 residues: CSARLGPEQFF.

The chain couples TRBV5-1 to TRBJ1-1. Germline assignment: CDR1 SGHRS and CDR2 YFSETQ. This CDR3 has 15 amino acids. CDR3 in amino acids: CASSLRRGSNTEAFF.